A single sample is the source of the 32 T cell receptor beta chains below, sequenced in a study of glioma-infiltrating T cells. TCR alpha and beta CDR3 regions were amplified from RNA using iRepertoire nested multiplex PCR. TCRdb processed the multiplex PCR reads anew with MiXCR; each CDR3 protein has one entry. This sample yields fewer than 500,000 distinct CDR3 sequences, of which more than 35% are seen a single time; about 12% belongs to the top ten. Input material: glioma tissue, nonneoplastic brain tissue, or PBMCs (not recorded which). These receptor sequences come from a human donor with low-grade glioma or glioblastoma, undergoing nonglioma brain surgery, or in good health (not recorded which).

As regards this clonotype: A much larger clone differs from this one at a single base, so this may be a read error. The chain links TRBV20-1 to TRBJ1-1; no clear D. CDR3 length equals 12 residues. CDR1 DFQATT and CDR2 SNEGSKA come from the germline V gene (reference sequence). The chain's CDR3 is CSAGDTTTEAFF. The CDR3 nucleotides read TGCAGTGCTGGAGATACCACCACTGAAGCTTTCTTT.

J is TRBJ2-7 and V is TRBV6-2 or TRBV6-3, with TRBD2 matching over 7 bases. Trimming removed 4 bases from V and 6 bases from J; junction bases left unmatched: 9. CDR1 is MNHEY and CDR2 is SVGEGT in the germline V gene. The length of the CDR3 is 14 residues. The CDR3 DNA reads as TGTGCCAGCAGTTCTACAGCGGGGTGGTTCGAGCAGTACTTC. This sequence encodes CASSSTAGWFEQYF.

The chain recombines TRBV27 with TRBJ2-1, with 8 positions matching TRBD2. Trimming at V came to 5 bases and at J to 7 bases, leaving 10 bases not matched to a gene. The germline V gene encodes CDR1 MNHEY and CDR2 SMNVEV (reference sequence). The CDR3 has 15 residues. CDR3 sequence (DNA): TGTGCCAGCAGTCGAAGCGGGAGCCCGTGGAATGAGCAGTTCTTC. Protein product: CASSRSGSPWNEQFF.

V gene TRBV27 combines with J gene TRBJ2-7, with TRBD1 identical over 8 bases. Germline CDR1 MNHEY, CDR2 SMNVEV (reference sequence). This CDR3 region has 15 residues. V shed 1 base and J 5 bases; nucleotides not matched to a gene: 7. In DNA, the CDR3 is TGTGCCAGCAGTTTATGGACAGGGTTTCGCAACGAGCAGTACTTC. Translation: CASSLWTGFRNEQYF.

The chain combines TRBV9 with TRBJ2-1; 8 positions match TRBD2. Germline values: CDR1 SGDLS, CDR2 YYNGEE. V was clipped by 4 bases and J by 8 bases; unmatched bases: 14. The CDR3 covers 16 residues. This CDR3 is CASSPLDGRAIDEQFF. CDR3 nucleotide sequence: TGTGCCAGCAGCCCGCTAGACGGGAGGGCCATTGATGAGCAGTTCTTC.

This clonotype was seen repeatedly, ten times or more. CDR3 in amino acids: CASSLSQTAKNIQYF. For the CDR3, the DNA is TGTGCCAGCAGCTTAAGTCAGACGGCCAAAAACATTCAGTACTTC. The chain joins TRBV7-9 to TRBJ2-4, with unresolved D. The germline V gene encodes CDR1 SEHNR and CDR2 FQNEAQ (reference sequence). Trimming stripped 2 bases from V and 1 base from J, with 9 bases between. This CDR3 has 15 amino acids.

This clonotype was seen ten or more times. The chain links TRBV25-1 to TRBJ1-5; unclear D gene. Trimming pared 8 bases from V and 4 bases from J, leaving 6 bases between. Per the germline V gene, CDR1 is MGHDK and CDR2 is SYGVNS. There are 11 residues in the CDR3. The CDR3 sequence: CASVRNQPQHF. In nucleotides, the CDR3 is TGTGCCAGCGTCAGAAATCAGCCCCAGCATTTT.

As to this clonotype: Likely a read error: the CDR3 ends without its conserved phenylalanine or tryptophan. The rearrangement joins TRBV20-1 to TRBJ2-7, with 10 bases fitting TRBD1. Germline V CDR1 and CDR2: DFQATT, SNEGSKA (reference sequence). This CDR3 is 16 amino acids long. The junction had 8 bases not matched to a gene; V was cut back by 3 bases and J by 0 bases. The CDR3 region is CSARIFGTGASYEQYL. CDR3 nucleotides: TGCAGTGCTAGGATTTTCGGGACAGGGGCCTCCTACGAGCAGTACTTA.

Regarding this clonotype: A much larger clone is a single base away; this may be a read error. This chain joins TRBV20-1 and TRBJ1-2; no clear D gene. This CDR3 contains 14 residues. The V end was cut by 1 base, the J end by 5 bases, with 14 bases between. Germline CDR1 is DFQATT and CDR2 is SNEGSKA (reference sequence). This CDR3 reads CSARGQSGTYGYTF. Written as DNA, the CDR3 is TGCAGTGCTAGAGGCCAGAGCGGAACGTATGGCTACACCTTC.

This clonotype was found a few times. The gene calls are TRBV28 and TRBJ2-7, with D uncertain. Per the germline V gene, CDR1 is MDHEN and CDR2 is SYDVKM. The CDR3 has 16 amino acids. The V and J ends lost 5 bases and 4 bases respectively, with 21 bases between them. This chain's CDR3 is CASSPPRLLKNYEQYF. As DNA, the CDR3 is TGTGCCAGCAGTCCGCCTAGGCTCCTGAAAAATTACGAGCAGTACTTC.

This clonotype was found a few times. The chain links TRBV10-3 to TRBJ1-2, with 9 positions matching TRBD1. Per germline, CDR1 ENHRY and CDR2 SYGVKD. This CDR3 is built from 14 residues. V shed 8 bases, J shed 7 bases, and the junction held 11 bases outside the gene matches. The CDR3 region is CAIQPGQGLGGYTF. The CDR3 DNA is TGTGCCATCCAGCCGGGACAGGGATTGGGTGGCTACACCTTC.

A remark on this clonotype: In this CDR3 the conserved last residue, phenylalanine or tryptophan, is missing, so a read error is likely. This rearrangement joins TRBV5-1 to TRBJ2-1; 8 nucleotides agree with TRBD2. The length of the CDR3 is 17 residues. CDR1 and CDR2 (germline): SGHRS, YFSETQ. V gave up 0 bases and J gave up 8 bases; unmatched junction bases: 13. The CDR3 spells CASSLGVSGSFSHEQFL. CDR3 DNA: TGCGCCAGCAGCTTGGGGGTAAGCGGGAGCTTTAGCCATGAGCAGTTCTTG.

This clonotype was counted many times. This CDR3 reads CASSPGTSDLNEQFF. The CDR3 nucleotides read TGTGCCAGCAGCCCCGGGACTAGCGACCTTAATGAGCAGTTCTTC. This chain connects TRBV28 to TRBJ2-1, with 10 bases lining up with TRBD2. Germline V gene data show CDR1 as MDHEN and CDR2 as SYDVKM. The CDR3 sequence is 15 residues long. The ends lost 6 bases at V and 7 bases at J; junction bases unmatched: 9.

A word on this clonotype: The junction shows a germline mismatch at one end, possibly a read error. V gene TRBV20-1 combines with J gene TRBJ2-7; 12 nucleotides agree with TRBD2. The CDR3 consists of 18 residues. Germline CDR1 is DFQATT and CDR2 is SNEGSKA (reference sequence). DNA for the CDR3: TGTAGTGCTAGTGCCCCCCCGACTAGCGGGAGAGCCGGCGACGAGCAGTACTTC. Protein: CSASAPPTSGRAGDEQYF.

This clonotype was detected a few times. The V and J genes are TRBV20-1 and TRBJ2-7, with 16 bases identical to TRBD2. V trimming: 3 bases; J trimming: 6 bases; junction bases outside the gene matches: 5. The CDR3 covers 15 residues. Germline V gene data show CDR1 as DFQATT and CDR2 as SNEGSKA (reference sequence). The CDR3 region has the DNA TGCAGTGCTAGTAGGGGACTAGCGGGAGGGGGCGAGCAGTACTTC. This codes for CSASRGLAGGGEQYF.

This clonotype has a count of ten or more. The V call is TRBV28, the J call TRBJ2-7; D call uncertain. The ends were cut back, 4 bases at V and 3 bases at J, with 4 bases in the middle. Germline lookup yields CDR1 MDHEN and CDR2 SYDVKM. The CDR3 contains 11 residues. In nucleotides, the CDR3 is TGTGCCAGCAGTTCTTTCTACGAGCAGTACTTC. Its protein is CASSSFYEQYF.

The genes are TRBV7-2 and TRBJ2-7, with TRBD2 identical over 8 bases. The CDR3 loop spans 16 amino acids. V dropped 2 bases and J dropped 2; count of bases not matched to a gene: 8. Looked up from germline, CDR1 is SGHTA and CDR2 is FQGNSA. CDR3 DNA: TGTGCCAGCAGCTTAATCTGGGGACTAGGTACCTACGAGCAGTACTTC. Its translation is CASSLIWGLGTYEQYF.

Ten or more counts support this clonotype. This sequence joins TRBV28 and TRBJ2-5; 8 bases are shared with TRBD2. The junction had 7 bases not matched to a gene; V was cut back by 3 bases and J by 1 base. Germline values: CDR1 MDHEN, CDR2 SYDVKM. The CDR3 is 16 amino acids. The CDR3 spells CASSLSGLAGQETQYF. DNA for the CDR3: TGTGCCAGCAGTTTGTCTGGTCTAGCGGGCCAAGAGACCCAGTACTTC.

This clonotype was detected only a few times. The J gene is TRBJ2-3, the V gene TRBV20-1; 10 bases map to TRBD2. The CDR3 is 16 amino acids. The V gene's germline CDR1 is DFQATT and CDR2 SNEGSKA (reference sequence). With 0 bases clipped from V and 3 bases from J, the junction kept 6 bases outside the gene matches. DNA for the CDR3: TGCAGTGCTAGAGACGCTAGCGGGAGAGGAACAGATACGCAGTATTTT. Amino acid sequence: CSARDASGRGTDTQYF.

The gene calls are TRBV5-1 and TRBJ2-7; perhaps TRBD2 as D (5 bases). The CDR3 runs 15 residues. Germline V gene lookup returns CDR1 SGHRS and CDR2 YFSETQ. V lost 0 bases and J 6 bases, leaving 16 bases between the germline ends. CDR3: CASSLVTGISGEQYF. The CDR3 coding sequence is TGCGCCAGCAGCTTGGTGACGGGAATATCTGGCGAGCAGTACTTC.

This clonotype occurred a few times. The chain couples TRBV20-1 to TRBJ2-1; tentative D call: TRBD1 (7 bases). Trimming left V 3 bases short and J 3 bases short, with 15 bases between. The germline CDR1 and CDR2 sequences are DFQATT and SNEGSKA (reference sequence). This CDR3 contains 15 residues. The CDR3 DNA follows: TGCAGTGCTAGGGCCAGGGGGGCCCTCTACAATGAGCAGTTCTTC. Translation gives CSARARGALYNEQFF.

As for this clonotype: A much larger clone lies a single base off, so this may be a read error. The CDR3 region is CASASEAFF. The CDR3 DNA reads TGTGCCAGCGCCTCTGAAGCTTTCTTT. The rearrangement uses TRBV6-2 or TRBV6-3 and TRBJ1-1; D unclear. The CDR3 runs 9 residues. V dropped 8 bases and J dropped 6 bases, with 4 bases sitting between them. In germline, CDR1 is MNHEY, CDR2 SVGEGT.

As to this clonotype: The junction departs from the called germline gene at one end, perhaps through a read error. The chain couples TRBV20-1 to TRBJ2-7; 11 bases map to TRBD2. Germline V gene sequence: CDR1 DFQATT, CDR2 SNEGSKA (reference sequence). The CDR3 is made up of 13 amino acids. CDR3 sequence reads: CGASRLAGYEQYF. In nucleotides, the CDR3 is TGCGGTGCTAGCCGACTAGCGGGATACGAGCAGTACTTC.

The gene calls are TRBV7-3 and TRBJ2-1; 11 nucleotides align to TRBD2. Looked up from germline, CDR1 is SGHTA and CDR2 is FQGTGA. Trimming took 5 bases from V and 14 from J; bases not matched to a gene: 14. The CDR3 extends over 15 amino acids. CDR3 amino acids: CASSPGGTSGFKEFF. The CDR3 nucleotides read TGTGCCAGCAGCCCCGGGGGGACTAGCGGATTCAAGGAGTTCTTC.

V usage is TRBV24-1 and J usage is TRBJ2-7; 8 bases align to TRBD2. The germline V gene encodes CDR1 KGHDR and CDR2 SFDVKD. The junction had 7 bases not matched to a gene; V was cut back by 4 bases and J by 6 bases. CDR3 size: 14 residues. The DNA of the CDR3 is TGTGCCACCAGTGACCCCGGGACTAGGGGCGAGCAGTACTTC. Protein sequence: CATSDPGTRGEQYF.

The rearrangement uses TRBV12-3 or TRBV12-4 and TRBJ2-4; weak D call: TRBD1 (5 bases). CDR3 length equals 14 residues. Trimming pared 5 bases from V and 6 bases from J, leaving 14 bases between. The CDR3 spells CASSVWQGVNIQYF. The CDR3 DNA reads TGTGCCAGCAGTGTCTGGCAGGGTGTAAACATTCAGTACTTC.

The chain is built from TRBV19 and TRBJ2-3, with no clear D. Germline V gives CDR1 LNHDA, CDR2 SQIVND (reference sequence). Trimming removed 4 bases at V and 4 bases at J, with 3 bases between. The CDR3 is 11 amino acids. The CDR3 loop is CASSKADTQYF. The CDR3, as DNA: TGTGCCAGTAGTAAGGCAGATACGCAGTATTTT.

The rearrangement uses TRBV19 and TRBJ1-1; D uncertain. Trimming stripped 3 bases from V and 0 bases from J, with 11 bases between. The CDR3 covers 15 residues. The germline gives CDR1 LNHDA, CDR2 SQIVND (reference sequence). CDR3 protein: CASSILYSMNTEAFF. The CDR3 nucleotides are TGTGCCAGTAGTATTTTGTACAGTATGAACACTGAAGCTTTCTTT. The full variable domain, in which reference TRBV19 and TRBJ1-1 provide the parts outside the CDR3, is DGGITQSPKYLFRKEGQNVTLSCEQNLNHDAMYWYRQDPGQGLRLIYYSQIVNDFQKGDIAEGYSVSREKKESFPLTVTSAQKNPTAFYLCASSILYSMNTEAFFGQGTRLTVV.

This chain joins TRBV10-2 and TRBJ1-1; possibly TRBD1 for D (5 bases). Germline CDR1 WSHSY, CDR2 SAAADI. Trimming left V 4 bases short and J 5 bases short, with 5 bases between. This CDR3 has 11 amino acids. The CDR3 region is CASSAGTEAFF. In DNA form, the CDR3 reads TGCGCCAGCAGTGCAGGGACTGAAGCTTTCTTT.

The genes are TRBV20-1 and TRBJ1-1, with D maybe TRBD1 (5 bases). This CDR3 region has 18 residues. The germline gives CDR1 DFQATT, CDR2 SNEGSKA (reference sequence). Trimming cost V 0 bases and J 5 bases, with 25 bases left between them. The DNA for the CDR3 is TGCAGTGCTAGAGATTTCGGGGGATCGCGACGGATAAAAACTGAAGCTTTCTTT. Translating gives CSARDFGGSRRIKTEAFF.

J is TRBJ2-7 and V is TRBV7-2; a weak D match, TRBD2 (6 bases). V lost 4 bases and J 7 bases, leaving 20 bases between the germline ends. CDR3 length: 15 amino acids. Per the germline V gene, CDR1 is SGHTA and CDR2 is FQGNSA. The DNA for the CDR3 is TGTGCCAGCAGCTCCCCCCCGCCGGGAGCACGGGAGCAGTACTTC. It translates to CASSSPPPGAREQYF.

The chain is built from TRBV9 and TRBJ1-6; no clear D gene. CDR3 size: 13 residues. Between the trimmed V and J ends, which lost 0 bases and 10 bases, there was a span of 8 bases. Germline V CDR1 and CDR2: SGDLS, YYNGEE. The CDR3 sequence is CASSVDGDSPLHF. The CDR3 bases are TGTGCCAGCAGCGTAGATGGAGACTCACCCCTCCACTTT. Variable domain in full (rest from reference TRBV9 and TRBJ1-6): DSGVTQTPKHLITATGQRVTLRCSPRSGDLSVYWYQQSLDQGLQFLIQYYNGEERAKGNILERFSAQQFPDLHSELNLSSLELGDSALYFCASSVDGDSPLHFGNGTRLTVT.